These 6 T cell receptor beta chains share one sample of origin, sequenced in a study of T cells in women clearing cervical HPV infection. Generated by immunoSEQ multiplex PCR, the TCRdb table keeps only in-frame clones and is missing some. Reported are about 32,000 clones; the ten largest clones contain around 6.6%. Sequenced material: blood buffy coat. The receptors were gathered from a woman aged 18-69 years with a cervical HPV16 infection that either progressed to CIN3+ or cleared (not recorded which).

As concerns this clone: The sequence runs out 3 residues before the end of the CDR3; the remainder is reconstructed from the germline J gene. This rearrangement joins TRBV9 to TRBJ1-4; TRBD1 agrees at 8 bases. The CDR3 spans 15 residues. Losses at the gene ends were 0 bases for V and 4 bases for J; bases not matched to a gene: 2. CDR1 SGDLS and CDR2 YYNGEE come from the germline V gene. CDR3 protein: CASSVGDRGNEKLFF. The sequenced part of the CDR3 DNA is TGTGCCAGCAGCGTAGGCGACAGGGGTAATGAAAAA.

Concerning this clone itself: Coverage ceases 3 residues before the CDR3 finishes, and the germline J gene fills in the end. This sequence joins TRBV19 and TRBJ1-1; TRBD1 matches at 8 bases. Per germline, CDR1 LNHDA and CDR2 SQIVND (reference sequence). V lost 7 bases, J lost 1 base, and 8 bases stayed unmatched. CDR3 length equals 15 residues. The covered CDR3 bases are TGTGCCAGTAACCTTATCGGGACAGGGAACACTGAA. Its translation: CASNLIGTGNTE. Given in full, the CDR3 is CASNLIGTGNTEAFF. The whole variable domain, filled in from reference TRBV19 and TRBJ1-1, reads DGGITQSPKYLFRKEGQNVTLSCEQNLNHDAMYWYRQDPGQGLRLIYYSQIVNDFQKGDIAEGYSVSREKKESFPLTVTSAQKNPTAFYLCASNLIGTGNTEAFFGQGTRLTVV.

The CDR3 is CASSFRLAHPNEQFF. The covered CDR3 bases are TGTGCCAGCAGCTTCAGACTAGCCCACCCAAATGAG. The gene calls are TRBV28 and TRBJ2-1; 7 positions agree with TRBD2. The read stops 3 residues short of the end of the CDR3; the missing end is completed from the germline J gene. V shed 6 bases, J shed 7 bases, and the junction held 12 bases outside the gene matches. CDR1 MDHEN and CDR2 SYDVKM come from the germline V gene. There are 15 residues in the CDR3.

As regards this clone: The read finishes 3 residues shy of the CDR3 end, and the germline J gene is used to complete it. V gene TRBV29-1 combines with J gene TRBJ2-1, with 10 bases matching TRBD2. Germline V gene sequence: CDR1 SQVTM, CDR2 ANQGSEA. This CDR3 contains 13 residues. V lost 4 bases and J lost 8; bases outside the gene matches: 5. The CDR3 loop is CSVGAGGPDEQFF. The CDR3 DNA, read in part, is TGCAGCGTTGGAGCGGGGGGGCCGGATGAG.

For this clone: The CDR3 goes on 3 residues after the read ends, and that part is filled in from the germline J gene. The J gene is TRBJ1-6, the V gene TRBV19; tentative D call: TRBD1 (6 bases). CDR1 and CDR2 (germline): LNHDA, SQIVND (reference sequence). The CDR3 loop spans 14 amino acids. The V end was cut by 7 bases, the J end by 10 bases, with 17 bases between. CDR3: CASTPGGDSSPLHF. The CDR3 DNA, read in part, is TGTGCCAGTACTCCTGGGGGCGACAGCTCACCC.

Points on this clone: From the germline J gene comes the end of the CDR3, since the read stops 3 residues before it. This chain connects TRBV5-8 to TRBJ1-1; a possible D gene is TRBD1 (5 bases). The CDR3 consists of 12 residues. Germline CDR1 SGHTS, CDR2 YDEGEE. CDR3 DNA (partial): TGTGCCAGCAGCTTGGGCAGGGTGGAA. This sequence encodes CASSLGRVE. The full-length CDR3 reads as CASSLGRVEAFF.